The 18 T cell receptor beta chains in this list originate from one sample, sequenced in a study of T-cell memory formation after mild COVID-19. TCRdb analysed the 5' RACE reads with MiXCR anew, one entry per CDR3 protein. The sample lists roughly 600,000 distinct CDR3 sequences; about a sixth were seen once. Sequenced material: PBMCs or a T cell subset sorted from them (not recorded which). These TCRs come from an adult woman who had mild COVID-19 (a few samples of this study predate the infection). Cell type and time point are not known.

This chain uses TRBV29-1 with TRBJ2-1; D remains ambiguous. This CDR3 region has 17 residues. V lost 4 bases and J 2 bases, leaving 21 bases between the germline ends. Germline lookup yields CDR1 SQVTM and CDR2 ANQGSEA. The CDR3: CSVGISSNRGAYNEQFF. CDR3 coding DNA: TGCAGCGTTGGGATTAGCTCCAACCGCGGCGCCTACAATGAGCAGTTCTTC.

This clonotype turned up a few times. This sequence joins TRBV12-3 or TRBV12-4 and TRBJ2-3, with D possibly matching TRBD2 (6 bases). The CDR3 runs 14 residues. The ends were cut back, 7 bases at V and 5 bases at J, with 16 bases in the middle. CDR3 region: CASTFSGFEDTQYF. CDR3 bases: TGTGCCAGCACCTTTAGCGGATTTGAAGATACGCAGTATTTT.

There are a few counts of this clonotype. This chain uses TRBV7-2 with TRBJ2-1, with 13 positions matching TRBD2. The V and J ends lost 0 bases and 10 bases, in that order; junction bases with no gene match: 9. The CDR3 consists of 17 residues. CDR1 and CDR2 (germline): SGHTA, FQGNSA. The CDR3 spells CASSLASGTSGMGEQFF. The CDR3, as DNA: TGTGCCAGCAGCTTAGCCTCCGGGACTAGCGGGATGGGGGAGCAGTTCTTC.

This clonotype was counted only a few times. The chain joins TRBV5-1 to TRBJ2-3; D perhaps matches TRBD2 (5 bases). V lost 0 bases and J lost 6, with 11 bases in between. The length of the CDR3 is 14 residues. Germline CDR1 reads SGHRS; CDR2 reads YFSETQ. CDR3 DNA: TGCGCCAGCAGCTTGGAGCAGACGGGGGATACGCAGTATTTT. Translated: CASSLEQTGDTQYF. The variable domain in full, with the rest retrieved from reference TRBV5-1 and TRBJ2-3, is KAGVTQTPRYLIKTRGQQVTLSCSPISGHRSVSWYQQTPGQGLQFLFEYFSETQRNKGNFPGRFSGRQFSNSRSEMNVSTLELGDSALYLCASSLEQTGDTQYFGPGTRLTVL.

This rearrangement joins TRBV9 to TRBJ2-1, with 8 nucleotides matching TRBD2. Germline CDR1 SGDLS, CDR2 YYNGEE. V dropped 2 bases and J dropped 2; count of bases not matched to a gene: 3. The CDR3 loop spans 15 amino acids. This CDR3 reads CASSVQREPYNEQFF. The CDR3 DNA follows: TGTGCCAGCAGCGTTCAGCGGGAGCCCTACAATGAGCAGTTCTTC.

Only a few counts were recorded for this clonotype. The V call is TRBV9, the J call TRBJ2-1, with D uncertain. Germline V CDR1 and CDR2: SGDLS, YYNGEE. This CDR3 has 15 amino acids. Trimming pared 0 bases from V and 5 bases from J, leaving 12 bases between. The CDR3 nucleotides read TGTGCCAGCAGCGTAGCGGCCAGAGAAAACAATGAGCAGTTCTTC. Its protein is CASSVAARENNEQFF.

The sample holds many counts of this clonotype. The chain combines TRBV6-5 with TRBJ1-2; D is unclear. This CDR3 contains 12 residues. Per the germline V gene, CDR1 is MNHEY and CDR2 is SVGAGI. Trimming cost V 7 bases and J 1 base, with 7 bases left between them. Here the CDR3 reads CASTNNNYGYTF. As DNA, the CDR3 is TGTGCCAGCACTAACAATAACTATGGCTACACCTTC.

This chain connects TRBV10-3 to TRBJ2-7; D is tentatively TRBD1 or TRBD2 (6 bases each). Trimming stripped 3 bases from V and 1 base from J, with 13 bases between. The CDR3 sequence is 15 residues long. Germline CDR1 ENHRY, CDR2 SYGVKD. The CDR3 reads CAISEVGGASYEQYF. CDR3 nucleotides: TGTGCCATCAGTGAAGTCGGGGGCGCGTCCTACGAGCAGTACTTC.

The CDR3 is CASSPRHGPETQYF. The CDR3 DNA follows: TGCGCCAGCAGCCCCCGGCACGGACCAGAGACCCAGTACTTC. This rearrangement joins TRBV4-1 to TRBJ2-5; unclear D gene. Trimming left V 4 bases short and J 4 bases short, with 13 bases between. Germline lookup yields CDR1 MGHRA and CDR2 YSYEKL. This CDR3 is 14 amino acids long.

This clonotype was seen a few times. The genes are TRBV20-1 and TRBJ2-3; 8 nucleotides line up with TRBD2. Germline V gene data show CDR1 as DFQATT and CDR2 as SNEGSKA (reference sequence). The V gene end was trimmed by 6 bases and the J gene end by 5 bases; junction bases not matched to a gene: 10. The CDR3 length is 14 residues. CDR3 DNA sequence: TGCAGTGCCCCTATTAGCGGGGCATTAGATACGCAGTATTTT. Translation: CSAPISGALDTQYF.

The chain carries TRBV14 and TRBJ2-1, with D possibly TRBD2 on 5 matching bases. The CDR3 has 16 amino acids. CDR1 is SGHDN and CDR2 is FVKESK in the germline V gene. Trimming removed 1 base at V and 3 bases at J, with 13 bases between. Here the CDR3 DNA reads TGTGCCAGCAGCCAAGGACGGGGTAGGGTCTACAATGAGCAGTTCTTC. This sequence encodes CASSQGRGRVYNEQFF.

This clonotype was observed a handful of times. CDR3 sequence reads: CASRRDGNEKLFF. The CDR3 nucleotides are TGTGCCAGCAGGCGGGATGGTAATGAAAAACTGTTTTTT. This rearrangement joins TRBV6-5 to TRBJ1-4; D unresolved. Germline V gene data show CDR1 as MNHEY and CDR2 as SVGAGI. Trimming took 6 bases from V and 4 from J, leaving 9 bases between them. This CDR3 contains 13 residues.

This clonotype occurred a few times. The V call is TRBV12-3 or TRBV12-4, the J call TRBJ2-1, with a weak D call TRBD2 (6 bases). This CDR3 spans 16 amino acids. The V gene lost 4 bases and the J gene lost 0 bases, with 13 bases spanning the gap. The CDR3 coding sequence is TGTGCCAGCAGTTCCTACGGGACTCTCTCCTACAATGAGCAGTTCTTC. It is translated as CASSSYGTLSYNEQFF.

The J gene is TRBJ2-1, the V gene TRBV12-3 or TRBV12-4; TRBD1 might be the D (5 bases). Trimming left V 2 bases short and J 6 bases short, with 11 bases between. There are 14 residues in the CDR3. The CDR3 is CASSLSGAPNEQFF. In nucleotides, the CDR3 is TGTGCCAGCAGTTTAAGTGGGGCCCCCAATGAGCAGTTCTTC.

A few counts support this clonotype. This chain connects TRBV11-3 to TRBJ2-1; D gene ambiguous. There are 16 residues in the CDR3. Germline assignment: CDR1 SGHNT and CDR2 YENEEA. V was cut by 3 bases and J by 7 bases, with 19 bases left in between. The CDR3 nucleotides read TGTGCCAGCAGCTTGAATGGAGCCCCTCGGGCTAATGAGCAGTTCTTC. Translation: CASSLNGAPRANEQFF.

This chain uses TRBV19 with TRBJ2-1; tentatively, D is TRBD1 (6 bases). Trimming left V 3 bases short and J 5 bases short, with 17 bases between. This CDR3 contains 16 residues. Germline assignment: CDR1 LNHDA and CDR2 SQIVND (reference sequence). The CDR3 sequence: CASSIPGARGNNEQFF. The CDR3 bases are TGTGCCAGTAGTATCCCAGGGGCTAGAGGGAACAATGAGCAGTTCTTC.

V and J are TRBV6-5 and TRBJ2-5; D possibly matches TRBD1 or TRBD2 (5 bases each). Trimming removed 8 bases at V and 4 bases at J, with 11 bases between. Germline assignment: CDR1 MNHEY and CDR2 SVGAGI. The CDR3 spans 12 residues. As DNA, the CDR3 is TGTGCCAGCCGAGGGACGGGAGAGACCCAGTACTTC. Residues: CASRGTGETQYF.

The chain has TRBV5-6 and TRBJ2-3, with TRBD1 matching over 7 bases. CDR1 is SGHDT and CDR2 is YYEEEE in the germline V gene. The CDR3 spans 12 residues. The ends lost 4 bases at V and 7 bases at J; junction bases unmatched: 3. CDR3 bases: TGTGCCAGCAGCGGACAGGCGAATACGCAGTATTTT. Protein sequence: CASSGQANTQYF.